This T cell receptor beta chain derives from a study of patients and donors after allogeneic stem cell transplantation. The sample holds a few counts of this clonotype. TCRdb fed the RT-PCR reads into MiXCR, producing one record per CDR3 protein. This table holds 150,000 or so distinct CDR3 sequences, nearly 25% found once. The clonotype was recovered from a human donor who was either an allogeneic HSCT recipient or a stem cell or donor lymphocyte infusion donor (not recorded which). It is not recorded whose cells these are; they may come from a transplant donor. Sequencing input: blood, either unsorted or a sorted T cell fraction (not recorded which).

The CDR3, as DNA: TGTGCCAGCAGCCTGAACAGTGGCGCTAACTATGGCTACACCTTC. Protein: CASSLNSGANYGYTF. The chain uses TRBV7-3 and TRBJ1-2, with no clear D. Looked up from germline, CDR1 is SGHTA and CDR2 is FQGTGA. CDR3 length equals 15 residues. V gave up 5 bases and J gave up 0 bases, with 13 bases separating them.